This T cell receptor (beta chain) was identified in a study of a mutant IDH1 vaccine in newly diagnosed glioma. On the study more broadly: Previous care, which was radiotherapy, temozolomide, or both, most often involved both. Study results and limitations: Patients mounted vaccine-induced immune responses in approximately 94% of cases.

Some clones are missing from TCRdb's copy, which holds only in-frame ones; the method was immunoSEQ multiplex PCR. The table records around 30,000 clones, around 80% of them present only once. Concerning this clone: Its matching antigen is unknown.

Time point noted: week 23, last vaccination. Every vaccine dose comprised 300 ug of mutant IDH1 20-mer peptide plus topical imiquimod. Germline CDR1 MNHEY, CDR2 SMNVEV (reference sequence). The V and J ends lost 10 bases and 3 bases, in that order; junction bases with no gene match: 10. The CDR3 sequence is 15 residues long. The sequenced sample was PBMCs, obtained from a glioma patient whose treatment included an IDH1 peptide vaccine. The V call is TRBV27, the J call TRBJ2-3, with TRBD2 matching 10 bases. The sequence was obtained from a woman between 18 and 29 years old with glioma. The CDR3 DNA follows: TGTGCCACCCTCGGAGTAGCGGGAGGTACAGATACGCAGTATTTT. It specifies CATLGVAGGTDTQYF.